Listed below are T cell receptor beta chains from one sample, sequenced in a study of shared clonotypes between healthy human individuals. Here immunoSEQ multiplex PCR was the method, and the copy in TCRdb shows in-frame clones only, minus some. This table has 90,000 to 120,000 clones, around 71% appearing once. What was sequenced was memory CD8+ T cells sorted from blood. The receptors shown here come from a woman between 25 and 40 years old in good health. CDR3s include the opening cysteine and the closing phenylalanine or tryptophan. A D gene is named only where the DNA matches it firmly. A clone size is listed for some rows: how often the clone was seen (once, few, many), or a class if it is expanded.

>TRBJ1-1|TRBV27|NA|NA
CASSETVPVGNTEAFF
TGTGCCAGCAGCGAGACAGTCCCAGTGGGGAACACTGAAGCTTTCTTT
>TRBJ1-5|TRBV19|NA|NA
CASSIRVPNANQPQHF
TGTGCCAGTAGTATTAGAGTACCAAACGCAAATCAGCCCCAGCATTTT
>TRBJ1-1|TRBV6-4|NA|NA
CASAEFHGTEAFF
TGTGCCAGCGCAGAGTTCCACGGCACTGAAGCTTTCTTT
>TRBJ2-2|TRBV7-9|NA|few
CASSLPGTTGELFF
TGTGCCAGCAGCCTACCAGGGACCACCGGGGAGCTGTTTTTT
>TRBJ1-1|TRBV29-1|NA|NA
CSVKAGEPEAFF
TGCAGCGTTAAGGCAGGGGAGCCTGAAGCTTTCTTT
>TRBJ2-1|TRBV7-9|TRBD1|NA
CAGAGGYNEQFF
TGTGCCGGCGCAGGGGGATACAATGAGCAGTTCTTC
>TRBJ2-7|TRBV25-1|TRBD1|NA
CASRPGQGYEQYF
TGTGCCAGCAGGCCGGGACAGGGCTACGAGCAGTACTTC
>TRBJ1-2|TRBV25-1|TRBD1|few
CASSDLRDRAASGYTF
TGTGCCAGCAGTGATCTCCGGGACAGGGCCGCGAGTGGCTACACCTTC
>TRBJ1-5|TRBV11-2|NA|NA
CASSRPGEGQPQHF
TGTGCCAGCAGCCGACCAGGGGAGGGTCAGCCCCAGCATTTT
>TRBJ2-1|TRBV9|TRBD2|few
CASSAESSGRWDEQFF
TGTGCCAGCAGCGCCGAATCTAGCGGGAGGTGGGATGAGCAGTTCTTC
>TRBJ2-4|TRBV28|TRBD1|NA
CASSLRQGRRNIQYF
TGTGCCAGCAGTCTAAGACAGGGACGGAGAAACATTCAGTACTTC
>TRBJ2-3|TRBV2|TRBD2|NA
CATPPGPSGRLDTQYF
TGTGCCACCCCCCCGGGGCCTAGCGGGAGGTTAGATACGCAGTATTTT
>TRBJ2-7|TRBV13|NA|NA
CASSLGQQYEQYF
TGTGCCAGCAGCTTAGGGCAGCAGTACGAGCAGTACTTC
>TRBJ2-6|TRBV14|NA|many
CASSPFSGANVLTF
TGTGCCAGCAGCCCCTTCTCTGGGGCCAACGTCCTGACTTTC
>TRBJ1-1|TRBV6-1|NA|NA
CASSPGPENTEAFF
TGTGCCAGCAGTCCGGGACCGGAGAACACTGAAGCTTTCTTT
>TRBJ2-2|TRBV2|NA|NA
CASSAGTHNTGELFF
TGTGCCAGCAGCGCCGGGACACATAACACCGGGGAGCTGTTTTTT
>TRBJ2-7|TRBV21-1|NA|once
CASSKHSGLNLWTYEQYF
TGTGCCAGCAGCAAACATTCAGGGTTGAACTTATGGACCTACGAGCAGTACTTC
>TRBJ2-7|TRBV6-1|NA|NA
CASSEAAGSGYEQYF
TGTGCCAGCAGTGAAGCCGCCGGGTCGGGGTACGAGCAGTACTTC
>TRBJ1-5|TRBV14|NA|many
CASSPAEDSNQPQHF
TGTGCCAGCAGCCCAGCAGAAGATAGCAATCAGCCCCAGCATTTT
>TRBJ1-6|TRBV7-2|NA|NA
CASSLRNSPLHF
TGTGCCAGCAGCTTACGTAATTCACCCCTCCACTTT
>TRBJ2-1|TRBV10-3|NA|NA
CAIGRGQNEQFF
TGTGCCATTGGGAGGGGACAAAATGAGCAGTTCTTC
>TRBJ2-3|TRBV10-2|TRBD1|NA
CATEGQDLDTQYF
TGCGCCACGGAAGGACAGGACCTGGATACGCAGTATTTT
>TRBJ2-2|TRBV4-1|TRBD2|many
CASSQMRLAGGVRGNTGELFF
TGCGCCAGCAGCCAGATGCGACTAGCGGGAGGCGTCAGAGGGAACACCGGGGAGCTGTTTTTT
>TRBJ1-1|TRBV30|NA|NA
CAWSRPLGVTEAFF
TGTGCCTGGAGTCGGCCTCTGGGGGTTACTGAAGCTTTCTTT
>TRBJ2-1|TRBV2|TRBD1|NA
CASSPGRGDRFSEQFF
TGTGCCAGCAGTCCCGGTAGGGGGGACAGGTTTAGTGAGCAGTTCTTC
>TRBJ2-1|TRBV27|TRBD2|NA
CASSLSGSAMGEQFF
TGTGCCAGCAGCCTTAGCGGGAGCGCCATGGGAGAGCAGTTCTTC
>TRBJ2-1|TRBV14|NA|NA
CASSHGTRSSYNEQFF
TGTGCCAGCAGCCATGGGACGCGGAGCTCCTACAATGAGCAGTTCTTC